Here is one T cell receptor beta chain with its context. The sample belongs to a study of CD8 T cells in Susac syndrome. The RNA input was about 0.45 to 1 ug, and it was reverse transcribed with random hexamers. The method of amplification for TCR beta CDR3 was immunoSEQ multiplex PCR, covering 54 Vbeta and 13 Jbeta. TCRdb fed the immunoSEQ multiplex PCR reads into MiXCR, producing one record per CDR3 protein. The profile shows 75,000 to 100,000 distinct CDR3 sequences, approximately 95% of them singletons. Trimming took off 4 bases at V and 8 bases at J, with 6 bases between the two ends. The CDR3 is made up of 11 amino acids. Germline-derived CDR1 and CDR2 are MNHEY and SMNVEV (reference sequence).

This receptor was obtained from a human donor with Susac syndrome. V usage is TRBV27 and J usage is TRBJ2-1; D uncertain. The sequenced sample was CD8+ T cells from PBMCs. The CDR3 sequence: CASSYGHEQFF. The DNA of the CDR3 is TGTGCCAGCAGTTACGGTCATGAGCAGTTCTTC.